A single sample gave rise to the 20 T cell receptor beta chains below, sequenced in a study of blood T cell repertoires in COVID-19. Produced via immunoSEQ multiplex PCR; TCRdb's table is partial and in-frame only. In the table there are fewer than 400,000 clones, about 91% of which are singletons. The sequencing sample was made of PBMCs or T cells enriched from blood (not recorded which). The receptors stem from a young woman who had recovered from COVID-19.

CDR3 loop: CASSLTAGTVQRGNTIYF. CDR3 sequence (DNA): TGTGCCAGCAGTTTAACGGCCGGGACAGTCCAGCGGGGAAACACCATATATTTT. V and J are TRBV27 and TRBJ1-3; 7 bases are shared with TRBD1. V lost 2 bases and J lost 4; bases outside the gene matches: 14. The CDR3 extends over 18 amino acids. Germline lookup yields CDR1 MNHEY and CDR2 SMNVEV (reference sequence).

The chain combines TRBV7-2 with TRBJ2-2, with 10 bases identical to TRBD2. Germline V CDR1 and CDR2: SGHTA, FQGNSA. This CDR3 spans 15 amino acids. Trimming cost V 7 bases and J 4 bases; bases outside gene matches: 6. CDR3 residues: CASNQAGGITGELFF. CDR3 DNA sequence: TGTGCCAGCAACCAAGCGGGAGGGATCACCGGGGAGCTGTTTTTT.

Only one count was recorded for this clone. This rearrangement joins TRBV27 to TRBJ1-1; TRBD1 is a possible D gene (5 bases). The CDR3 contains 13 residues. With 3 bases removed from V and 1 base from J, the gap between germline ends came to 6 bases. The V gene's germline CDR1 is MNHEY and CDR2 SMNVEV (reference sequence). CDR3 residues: CASSLTANTEAFF. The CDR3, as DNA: TGTGCCAGCAGTTTGACAGCGAACACTGAAGCTTTCTTT.

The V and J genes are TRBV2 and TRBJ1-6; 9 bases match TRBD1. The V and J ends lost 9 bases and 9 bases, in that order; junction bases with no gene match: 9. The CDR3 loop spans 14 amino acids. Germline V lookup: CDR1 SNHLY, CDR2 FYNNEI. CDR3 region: CARGGQGGSSPLHF. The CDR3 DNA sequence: TGTGCCAGGGGGGGACAGGGTGGAAGTTCACCCCTCCACTTT.

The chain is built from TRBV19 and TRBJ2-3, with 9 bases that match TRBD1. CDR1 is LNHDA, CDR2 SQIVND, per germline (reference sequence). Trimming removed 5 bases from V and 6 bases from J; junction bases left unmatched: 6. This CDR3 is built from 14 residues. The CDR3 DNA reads TGTGCCAGTAGTCCGGACAGGGGATACGATACGCAGTATTTT. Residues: CASSPDRGYDTQYF.

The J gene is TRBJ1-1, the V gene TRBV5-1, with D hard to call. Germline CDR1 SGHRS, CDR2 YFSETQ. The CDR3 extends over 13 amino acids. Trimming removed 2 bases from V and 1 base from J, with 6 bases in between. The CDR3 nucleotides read TGCGCCAGCAGCTTCCAGGAGAACACTGAAGCTTTCTTT. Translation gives CASSFQENTEAFF. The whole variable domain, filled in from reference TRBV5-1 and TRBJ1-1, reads KAGVTQTPRYLIKTRGQQVTLSCSPISGHRSVSWYQQTPGQGLQFLFEYFSETQRNKGNFPGRFSGRQFSNSRSEMNVSTLELGDSALYLCASSFQENTEAFFGQGTRLTVV.

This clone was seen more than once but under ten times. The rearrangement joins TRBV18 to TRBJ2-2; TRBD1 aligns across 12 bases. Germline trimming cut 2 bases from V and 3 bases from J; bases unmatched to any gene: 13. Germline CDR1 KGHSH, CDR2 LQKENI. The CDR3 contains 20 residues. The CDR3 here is CASSPYHHGTGGGYTGELFF. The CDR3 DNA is TGTGCCAGCTCACCATACCACCACGGGACAGGGGGCGGGTACACCGGGGAGCTGTTTTTT.

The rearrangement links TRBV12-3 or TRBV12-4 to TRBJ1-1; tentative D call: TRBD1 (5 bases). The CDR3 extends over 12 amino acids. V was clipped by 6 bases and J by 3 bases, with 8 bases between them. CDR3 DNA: TGTGCCAGCAGCCAGGGCGACACTGAAGCTTTCTTT. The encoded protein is CASSQGDTEAFF.

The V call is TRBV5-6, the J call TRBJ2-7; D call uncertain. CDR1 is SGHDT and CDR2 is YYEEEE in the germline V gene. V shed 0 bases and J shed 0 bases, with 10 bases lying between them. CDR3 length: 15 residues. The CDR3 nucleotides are TGTGCCAGCAGCTTGGACGCAGGAATCTCCTACGAGCAGTACTTC. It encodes CASSLDAGISYEQYF. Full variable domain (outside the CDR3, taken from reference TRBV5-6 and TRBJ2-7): DAGVTQSPTHLIKTRGQQVTLRCSPKSGHDTVSWYQQALGQGPQFIFQYYEEEERQRGNFPDRFSGHQFPNYSSELNVNALLLGDSALYLCASSLDAGISYEQYFGPGTRLTVT.

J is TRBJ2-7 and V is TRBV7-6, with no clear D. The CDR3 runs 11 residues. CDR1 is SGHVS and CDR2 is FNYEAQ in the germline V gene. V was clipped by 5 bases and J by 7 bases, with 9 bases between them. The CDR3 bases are TGTGCCAGCAGCCTGCAGGAAGAGCAGTACTTC. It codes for CASSLQEEQYF. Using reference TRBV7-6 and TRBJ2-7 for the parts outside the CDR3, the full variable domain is GAGVSQSPRYKVTKRGQDVALRCDPISGHVSLYWYRQALGQGPEFLTYFNYEAQQDKSGLPNDRFSAERPEGSISTLTIQRTEQRDSAMYRCASSLQEEQYFGPGTRLTVT.

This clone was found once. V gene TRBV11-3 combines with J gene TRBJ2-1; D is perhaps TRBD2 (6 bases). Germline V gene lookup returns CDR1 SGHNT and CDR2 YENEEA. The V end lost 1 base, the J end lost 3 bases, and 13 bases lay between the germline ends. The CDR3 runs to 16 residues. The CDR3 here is CASSLGMGGDYNEQFF. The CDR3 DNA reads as TGTGCCAGCAGCTTAGGGATGGGGGGAGACTACAATGAGCAGTTCTTC.

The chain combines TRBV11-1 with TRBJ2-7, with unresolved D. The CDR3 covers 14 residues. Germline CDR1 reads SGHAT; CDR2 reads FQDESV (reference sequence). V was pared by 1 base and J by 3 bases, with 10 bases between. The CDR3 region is CASSLVGSRYEQYF. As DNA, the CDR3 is TGTGCCAGCAGCTTAGTCGGTAGCCGCTACGAGCAGTACTTC.

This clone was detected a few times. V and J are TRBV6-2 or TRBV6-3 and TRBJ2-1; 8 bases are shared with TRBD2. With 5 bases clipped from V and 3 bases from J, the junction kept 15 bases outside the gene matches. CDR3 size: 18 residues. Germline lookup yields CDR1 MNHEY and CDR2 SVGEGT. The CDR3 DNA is TGTGCCAGCAGTAGGAGACCTAGTAGCGGGGCCCACTACAATGAGCAGTTCTTC. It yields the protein CASSRRPSSGAHYNEQFF.

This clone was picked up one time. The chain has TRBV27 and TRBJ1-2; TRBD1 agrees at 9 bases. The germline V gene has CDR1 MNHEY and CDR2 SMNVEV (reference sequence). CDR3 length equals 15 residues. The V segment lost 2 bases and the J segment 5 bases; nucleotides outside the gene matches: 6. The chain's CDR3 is CASSLNRDRAYGYTF. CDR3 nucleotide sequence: TGTGCCAGCAGTTTAAATCGGGACAGGGCTTATGGCTACACCTTC.

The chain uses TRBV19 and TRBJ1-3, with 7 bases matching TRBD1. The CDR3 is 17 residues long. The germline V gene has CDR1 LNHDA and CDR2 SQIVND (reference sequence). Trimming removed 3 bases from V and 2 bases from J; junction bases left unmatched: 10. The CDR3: CASSISPPGGTGNTIYF. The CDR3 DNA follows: TGTGCCAGTAGTATTTCACCCCCAGGGGGTACTGGAAACACCATATATTTT.

The chain's CDR3 is CASSFDRTGGTQYF. The CDR3 DNA reads TGTGCCAGCAGTTTTGACAGGACAGGCGGTACGCAGTATTTT. The gene calls are TRBV27 and TRBJ2-3, with TRBD1 matching 7 bases. Looked up from germline, CDR1 is MNHEY and CDR2 is SMNVEV (reference sequence). This CDR3 spans 14 amino acids. After removal of 3 bases from V and 8 bases from J, the junction contained 8 bases not matched to a gene.

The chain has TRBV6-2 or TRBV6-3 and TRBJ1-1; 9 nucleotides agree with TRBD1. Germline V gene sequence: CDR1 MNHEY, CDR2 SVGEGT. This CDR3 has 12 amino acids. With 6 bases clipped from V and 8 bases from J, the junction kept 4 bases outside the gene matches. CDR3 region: CASSPGTGEAFF. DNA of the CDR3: TGTGCCAGCAGCCCCGGGACAGGGGAAGCTTTCTTT.

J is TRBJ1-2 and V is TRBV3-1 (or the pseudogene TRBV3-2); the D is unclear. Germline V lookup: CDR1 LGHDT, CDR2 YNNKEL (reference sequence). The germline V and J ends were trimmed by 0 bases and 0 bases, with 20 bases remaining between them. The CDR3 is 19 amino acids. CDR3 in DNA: TGTGCCAGCAGCCAAGATCTCGTAGCGGCACAGACGTCTAACTATGGCTACACCTTC. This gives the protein CASSQDLVAAQTSNYGYTF.

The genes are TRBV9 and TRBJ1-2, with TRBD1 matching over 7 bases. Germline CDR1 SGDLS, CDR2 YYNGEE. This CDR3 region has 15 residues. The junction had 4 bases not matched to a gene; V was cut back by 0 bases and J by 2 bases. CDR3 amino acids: CASSVGGGANYGYTF. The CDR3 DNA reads TGTGCCAGCAGCGTAGGAGGGGGCGCCAACTATGGCTACACCTTC. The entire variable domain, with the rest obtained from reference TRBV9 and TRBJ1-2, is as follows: DSGVTQTPKHLITATGQRVTLRCSPRSGDLSVYWYQQSLDQGLQFLIQYYNGEERAKGNILERFSAQQFPDLHSELNLSSLELGDSALYFCASSVGGGANYGYTFGSGTRLTVV.

This CDR3 reads CASSLGTYGYTF. For the CDR3, the DNA is TGTGCCAGCAGTTTGGGCACCTATGGCTACACCTTC. V gene TRBV12-3 or TRBV12-4 combines with J gene TRBJ1-2; D gene unclear. The CDR3 totals 12 residues. V was trimmed by 3 bases and J by 4 bases, leaving 6 bases between them.